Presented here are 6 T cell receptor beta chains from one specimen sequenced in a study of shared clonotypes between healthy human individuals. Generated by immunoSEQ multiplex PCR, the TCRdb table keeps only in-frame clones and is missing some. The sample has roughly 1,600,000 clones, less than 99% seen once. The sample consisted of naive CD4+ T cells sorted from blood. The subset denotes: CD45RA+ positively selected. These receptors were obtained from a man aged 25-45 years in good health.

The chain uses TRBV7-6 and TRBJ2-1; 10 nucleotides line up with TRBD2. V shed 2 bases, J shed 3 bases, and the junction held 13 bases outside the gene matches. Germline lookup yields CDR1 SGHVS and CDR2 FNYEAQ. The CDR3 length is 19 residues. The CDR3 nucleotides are TGTGCCAGCAGCTTAAACTCCCTAGGGGCTAGCGGGAGCTACAATGAGCAGTTCTTC. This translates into CASSLNSLGASGSYNEQFF.

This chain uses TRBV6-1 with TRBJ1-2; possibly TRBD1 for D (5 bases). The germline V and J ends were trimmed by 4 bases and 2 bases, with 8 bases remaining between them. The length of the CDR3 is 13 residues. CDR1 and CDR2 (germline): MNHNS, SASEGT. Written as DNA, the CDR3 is TGTGCCAGCAGTGGGGACGGGAACTATGGCTACACCTTC. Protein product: CASSGDGNYGYTF.

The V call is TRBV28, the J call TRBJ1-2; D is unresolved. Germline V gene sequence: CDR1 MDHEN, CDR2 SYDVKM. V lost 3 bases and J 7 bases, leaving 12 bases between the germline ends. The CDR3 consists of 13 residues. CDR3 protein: CASSFPELTGYTF. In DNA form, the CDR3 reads TGTGCCAGCAGTTTCCCAGAACTAACTGGCTACACCTTC.

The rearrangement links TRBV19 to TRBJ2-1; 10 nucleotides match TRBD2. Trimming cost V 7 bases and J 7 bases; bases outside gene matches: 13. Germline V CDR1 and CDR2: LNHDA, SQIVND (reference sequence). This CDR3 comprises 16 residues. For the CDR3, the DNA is TGTGCCAGTATCCAGAGGGCTAGCGGGAGCTTGAATGAGCAGTTCTTC. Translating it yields CASIQRASGSLNEQFF.

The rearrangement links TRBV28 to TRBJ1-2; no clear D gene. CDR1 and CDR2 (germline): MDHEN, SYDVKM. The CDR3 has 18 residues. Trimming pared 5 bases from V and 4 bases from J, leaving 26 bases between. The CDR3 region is CASSLASRAEEVRYGYTF. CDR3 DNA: TGTGCCAGCAGTCTTGCTAGCCGAGCGGAGGAAGTGCGCTATGGCTACACCTTC.

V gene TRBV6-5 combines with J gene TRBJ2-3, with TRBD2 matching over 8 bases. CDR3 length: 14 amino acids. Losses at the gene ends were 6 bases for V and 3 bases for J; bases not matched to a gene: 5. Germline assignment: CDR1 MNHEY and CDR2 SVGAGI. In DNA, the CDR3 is TGTGCCAGCAGCCCAACTAGCGGAACAGATACGCAGTATTTT. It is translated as CASSPTSGTDTQYF.